This TCR beta chain was recorded in a study of shared clonotypes between healthy human individuals. Study information: Used for every donor were three CD4 naive, three CD4 memory, two CD8 naive and one CD8 memory plate.

The protocol was immunoSEQ multiplex PCR, while the TCRdb copy is restricted to in-frame clones and leaves out a portion. The sample records about 330,000 clones, roughly 70% being singletons. CDR1 is SQVTM and CDR2 is ANQGSEA in the germline V gene. This CDR3 has 11 residues. Trimming took off 3 bases at V and 4 bases at J, with 6 bases between the two ends. This clonotype was obtained from a man aged 30 to 45 in good health. The chain couples TRBV29-1 to TRBJ2-5; D gene uncertain. The sample was memory CD4+ T cells sorted from blood. The subset here: CD45RA-negative fraction. CDR3 protein: CSVDLRETQYF. CDR3 DNA: TGCAGCGTTGATCTCCGAGAGACCCAGTACTTC.